Following are 30 T cell receptor beta chains from one sample sequenced in a study of shared clonotypes between healthy human individuals. Assay: immunoSEQ multiplex PCR; the TCRdb copy retains only in-frame clones and omits some. Altogether 2 million to 2.5 million clones are present, 85% to 95% being singletons, with the ten largest covering roughly 1.1%. Cells designated naive CD8 were CD45RO-negative and were positively selected for CCR7, with terminally differentiated effector memory CD45RA+ cells excluded. Sequences were obtained from naive CD8+ T cells sorted from blood. The receptors stem from a man younger than 35 in good health.

The chain is built from TRBV2 and TRBJ1-6, with 7 bases aligning to TRBD1. V lost 6 bases to trimming and J lost 7 bases; unmatched junction nucleotides: 12. The germline CDR1 and CDR2 sequences are SNHLY and FYNNEI. The CDR3 covers 16 residues. CDR3 region: CASRGMGQPINSPLHF. The CDR3, as DNA: TGTGCCAGCAGGGGGATGGGACAGCCGATCAATTCACCCCTCCACTTT. Full variable domain (missing parts from reference TRBV2 and TRBJ1-6): EPEVTQTPSHQVTQMGQEVILRCVPISNHLYFYWYRQILGQKVEFLVSFYNNEISEKSEIFDDQFSVERPDGSNFTLKIRSTKLEDSAMYFCASRGMGQPINSPLHFGNGTRLTVT.

The chain joins TRBV6-6 to TRBJ2-1; TRBD1 matches at 7 bases. The CDR3 is 11 amino acids. V was clipped by 5 bases and J by 15 bases; unmatched bases: 7. Germline V gene sequence: CDR1 MNHNY, CDR2 SVGAGI (reference sequence). The CDR3 spells CASSPGQASFF. DNA for the CDR3: TGTGCCAGCAGTCCTGGACAGGCCTCGTTCTTC.

V and J are TRBV28 and TRBJ2-3; 7 bases are a match to TRBD1. With 7 bases clipped from V and 7 bases from J, the junction kept 11 bases outside the gene matches. Germline values: CDR1 MDHEN, CDR2 SYDVKM. The CDR3 is made up of 14 amino acids. CDR3 loop: CASNEGAQDNTQYF. Here the CDR3 DNA reads TGTGCCAGCAATGAGGGGGCCCAAGATAATACGCAGTATTTT.

The chain recombines TRBV5-1 with TRBJ2-1, with D tentatively TRBD2 (5 bases). Germline-derived CDR1 and CDR2 are SGHRS and YFSETQ. The CDR3 is 15 residues long. Trimming left V 4 bases short and J 5 bases short, with 16 bases between. The CDR3 sequence is CASSDDSEEDNEQFF. CDR3 nucleotide sequence: TGCGCCAGCAGCGATGACTCCGAGGAGGACAATGAGCAGTTCTTC.

The rearrangement joins TRBV2 to TRBJ2-7; 9 nucleotides match TRBD2. Per germline, CDR1 SNHLY and CDR2 FYNNEI. There are 17 residues in the CDR3. Trimming removed 2 bases from V and 5 bases from J; junction bases left unmatched: 13. CDR3 coding DNA: TGTGCCAGCAGTGAATTAAGCGATAGCGGGAGTTTCGACGAGCAGTACTTC. Translating gives CASSELSDSGSFDEQYF.

The chain couples TRBV4-1 to TRBJ2-1; a possible D gene is TRBD2 (5 bases). Trimming took 4 bases from V and 0 from J, leaving 13 bases between them. This CDR3 is 16 amino acids long. Germline V gives CDR1 MGHRA, CDR2 YSYEKL. In nucleotides, the CDR3 is TGCGCCAGCAGCCCCGTGACGGGGAGCTCCTACAATGAGCAGTTCTTC. Protein sequence: CASSPVTGSSYNEQFF.

This clone showed up just a few times. The chain links TRBV29-1 to TRBJ1-2; 9 positions match TRBD1. Germline V gene sequence: CDR1 SQVTM, CDR2 ANQGSEA. The CDR3 sequence is 15 residues long. Trimming removed 0 bases from V and 4 bases from J; junction bases left unmatched: 6. In nucleotides, the CDR3 is TGCAGCGTTGAAGAAGGGACAGGGCAACTCTATGGCTACACCTTC. Translation: CSVEEGTGQLYGYTF.

The chain recombines TRBV10-2 with TRBJ2-2; D gene ambiguous. The germline CDR1 and CDR2 sequences are WSHSY and SAAADI. This CDR3 has 18 residues. Trimming removed 2 bases at V and 0 bases at J, with 16 bases between. CDR3 sequence (DNA): TGCGCCAGCAGTGAGGTGTCCTGGGTTGAAGCGAACACCGGGGAGCTGTTTTTT. Protein: CASSEVSWVEANTGELFF.

The chain is built from TRBV29-1 and TRBJ2-2; unclear D gene. With 5 bases removed from V and 4 bases from J, the gap between germline ends came to 17 bases. CDR3 length: 15 amino acids. CDR1 and CDR2 (germline): SQVTM, ANQGSEA. The CDR3 protein is CSVTRPGAPTGELFF. CDR3 bases: TGCAGCGTTACCCGGCCCGGCGCCCCCACCGGGGAGCTGTTTTTT.

This sequence joins TRBV7-9 and TRBJ2-4; D unresolved. V lost 5 bases and J 3 bases, leaving 17 bases between the germline ends. Germline values: CDR1 SEHNR, CDR2 FQNEAQ (reference sequence). The CDR3 runs 16 residues. The CDR3 DNA reads TGTGCCAGCAGCCCACCCCCCGCCGCAGGCAAAAACATTCAGTACTTC. The encoded protein is CASSPPPAAGKNIQYF.

This chain links TRBV28 with TRBJ2-3; the match to TRBD2 covers 13 bases. Germline lookup yields CDR1 MDHEN and CDR2 SYDVKM. This CDR3 comprises 18 residues. With V trimmed by 6 bases and J by 2 bases, 11 bases remained unmatched. CDR3 nucleotides: TGTGCCAGCAGCCCCACTAGCGGGGGGGCCCCACACACAGATACGCAGTATTTT. Residues: CASSPTSGGAPHTDTQYF.

This chain joins TRBV28 and TRBJ1-5; no firm D call. Trimming shortened V by 1 base and J by 0 bases, and 4 bases separated the two germline ends. CDR1 MDHEN and CDR2 SYDVKM come from the germline V gene. The length of the CDR3 is 14 residues. CDR3 DNA: TGTGCCAGCAGTTTATTAGCTAGCAATCAGCCCCAGCATTTT. Translation gives CASSLLASNQPQHF.

As for this clone: Other DNA sequences in the sample encode the same CDR3. The chain links TRBV6-6 to TRBJ1-1, with a tentative D call TRBD1 (6 bases). V was trimmed by 5 bases and J by 4 bases, leaving 8 bases between them. The CDR3 covers 12 residues. The germline gives CDR1 MNHNY, CDR2 SVGAGI (reference sequence). CDR3 bases: TGTGCCAGCAGTCCACAGGGCACTGAAGCTTTCTTT. Translating it yields CASSPQGTEAFF.

V is TRBV4-2 and J is TRBJ2-1, with a weak D call TRBD2 (7 bases). The CDR3 has 16 amino acids. Germline-derived CDR1 and CDR2 are LGHNA and YNFKEQ. V was trimmed by 2 bases and J by 8 bases, leaving 19 bases between them. In DNA, the CDR3 is TGTGCCAGCAGCCAACCTACGGGGGGCCCGTTTCATGAGCAGTTCTTC. It specifies CASSQPTGGPFHEQFF.

Of note for this clone: Other DNA sequences from this sample encode an identical CDR3 as well. The chain carries TRBV27 and TRBJ1-5, with no clear D. The CDR3 is 12 residues long. The germline V gene has CDR1 MNHEY and CDR2 SMNVEV (reference sequence). V lost 3 bases, J lost 3 bases, and 3 bases lay in between. The CDR3 bases are TGTGCCAGCAGTTTCATCAATCAGCCCCAGCATTTT. Translating it yields CASSFINQPQHF.

The chain joins TRBV19 to TRBJ2-7; weak D call: TRBD2 (6 bases). The V end was cut by 1 base, the J end by 3 bases, with 13 bases between. Germline assignment: CDR1 LNHDA and CDR2 SQIVND (reference sequence). The CDR3 sequence is 15 residues long. CDR3 protein: CASSIVAGMNYEQYF. The CDR3 DNA reads TGTGCCAGTAGTATAGTTGCGGGAATGAACTACGAGCAGTACTTC. Based on the CDR3 plus reference TRBV19 and TRBJ2-7, the full variable domain is DGGITQSPKYLFRKEGQNVTLSCEQNLNHDAMYWYRQDPGQGLRLIYYSQIVNDFQKGDIAEGYSVSREKKESFPLTVTSAQKNPTAFYLCASSIVAGMNYEQYFGPGTRLTVT.

The V gene is TRBV11-2, the J gene TRBJ2-7, with 8 nucleotides matching TRBD1. CDR1 SGHAT and CDR2 FQNNGV come from the germline V gene. Unmatched junction bases numbered 13, after V lost 6 bases and J lost 3 bases. The CDR3 has 16 residues. The CDR3 sequence is CASRGESTGVIYEQYF. CDR3 nucleotides: TGTGCCAGCAGGGGAGAATCGACAGGGGTTATCTACGAGCAGTACTTC.

The gene calls are TRBV28 and TRBJ2-1, with D uncertain. The CDR3 has 11 amino acids. In germline, CDR1 is MDHEN, CDR2 SYDVKM. V was cut by 6 bases and J by 5 bases, with 5 bases left in between. CDR3 loop: CASRVNNEQFF. The CDR3 DNA sequence: TGTGCCAGCAGAGTGAACAATGAGCAGTTCTTC.

J is TRBJ2-4 and V is TRBV4-2; TRBD1 matches at 7 bases. Germline CDR1 and CDR2: LGHNA and YNFKEQ. This CDR3 region has 16 residues. Unmatched junction bases numbered 5, after V lost 0 bases and J lost 3 bases. CDR3 DNA: TGTGCCAGCAGCCAAGACCAGGGGGAAGGCAAAAACATTCAGTACTTC. It translates to CASSQDQGEGKNIQYF.

The table lists this clone with a count of one. The gene calls are TRBV30 and TRBJ1-6; D is perhaps TRBD1 (5 bases). The V gene lost 5 bases and the J gene lost 3 bases, with 11 bases spanning the gap. Germline assignment: CDR1 GTSNPN and CDR2 SVGIG (reference sequence). The CDR3 extends over 14 amino acids. The CDR3 sequence: CAWDGTDYNSPLHF. The CDR3 bases are TGTGCCTGGGATGGGACGGACTATAATTCACCCCTCCACTTT.

V usage is TRBV27 and J usage is TRBJ1-5; D ambiguous. This CDR3 is 18 amino acids long. With 2 bases removed from V and 0 bases from J, the gap between germline ends came to 17 bases. Germline assignment: CDR1 MNHEY and CDR2 SMNVEV (reference sequence). The DNA for the CDR3 is TGTGCCAGCAGTTTACGGGCAGTCGCCCAATATAGCAATCAGCCCCAGCATTTT. It encodes CASSLRAVAQYSNQPQHF.

The J gene is TRBJ2-7, the V gene TRBV5-1; 9 positions match TRBD2. J lost 0 bases, V lost 3 bases, and 1 base had no gene match. CDR1 is SGHRS, CDR2 YFSETQ, per germline. The CDR3 is 14 amino acids. CDR3 nucleotide sequence: TGCGCCAGCAGCTCACTAGCGGGCTCCTACGAGCAGTACTTC. This translates into CASSSLAGSYEQYF. Complete variable domain (other parts from reference TRBV5-1 and TRBJ2-7): KAGVTQTPRYLIKTRGQQVTLSCSPISGHRSVSWYQQTPGQGLQFLFEYFSETQRNKGNFPGRFSGRQFSNSRSEMNVSTLELGDSALYLCASSSLAGSYEQYFGPGTRLTVT.

The rearrangement links TRBV6-6 to TRBJ2-5, with TRBD1 matching over 10 bases. Germline V gene lookup returns CDR1 MNHNY and CDR2 SVGAGI (reference sequence). This CDR3 is 15 amino acids long. Trimming at V came to 5 bases and at J to 3 bases, leaving 6 bases not matched to a gene. DNA of the CDR3: TGTGCCAGCAGTCGGCCGGGGACAGGGGAAGAGACCCAGTACTTC. The encoded protein is CASSRPGTGEETQYF.

The V and J genes are TRBV27 and TRBJ2-7; TRBD1 might be the D (5 bases). Germline V gives CDR1 MNHEY, CDR2 SMNVEV (reference sequence). The length of the CDR3 is 12 residues. The V gene lost 4 bases and the J gene lost 6 bases, with 10 bases spanning the gap. The CDR3 coding sequence is TGTGCCAGCAGTTCTTCAGGGCGCGAGCAGTACTTC. This translates into CASSSSGREQYF.

The chain is built from TRBV7-9 and TRBJ2-7, with TRBD1 matching over 7 bases. The trim removed 4 bases at V and 5 bases at J, leaving 2 bases unmatched. Per the germline V gene, CDR1 is SEHNR and CDR2 is FQNEAQ (reference sequence). The CDR3 extends over 12 amino acids. CDR3 in amino acids: CASSSTGNEQYF. The DNA of the CDR3 is TGTGCCAGCAGCTCGACAGGGAACGAGCAGTACTTC.

The chain uses TRBV6-1 and TRBJ2-7, with D perhaps TRBD2 (6 bases). Germline V gene data show CDR1 as MNHNS and CDR2 as SASEGT. The V end was cut by 6 bases, the J end by 4 bases, with 16 bases between. CDR3 length: 14 residues. The CDR3 sequence: CASSPRGSKYEQYF. The CDR3 nucleotides read TGTGCCAGCAGCCCACGGGGGAGTAAGTACGAGCAGTACTTC.

The CDR3 DNA sequence: TGTGCCAGCTGCTCCCCTAGCACAGATACGCAGTATTTT. It is translated as CASCSPSTDTQYF. The genes are TRBV7-9 and TRBJ2-3; no clear D gene. Germline V CDR1 and CDR2: SEHNR, FQNEAQ (reference sequence). V gave up 8 bases and J gave up 0 bases, with 9 bases separating them. This CDR3 is built from 13 residues.

The rearrangement joins TRBV5-1 to TRBJ2-3; D is perhaps TRBD2 (6 bases). CDR1 SGHRS and CDR2 YFSETQ come from the germline V gene. V gave up 6 bases and J gave up 0 bases, with 14 bases separating them. The CDR3 is 15 amino acids. CDR3 loop: CASMPGAVSTDTQYF. The CDR3 nucleotides are TGCGCCAGCATGCCGGGAGCGGTGAGCACAGATACGCAGTATTTT.

The genes are TRBV7-2 and TRBJ2-5; the D call may be TRBD1 or TRBD2 (5 bases each). The CDR3 spans 14 residues. Trimming took off 5 bases at V and 4 bases at J, with 14 bases between the two ends. Germline V gene sequence: CDR1 SGHTA, CDR2 FQGNSA. This CDR3 is CASSPGEGRETQYF. Here the CDR3 DNA reads TGTGCCAGCAGCCCCGGCGAGGGGCGAGAGACCCAGTACTTC.

The CDR3, as DNA: TGTGCCAGCAGCTTAGTGGACGGCGACGAGCAGTACTTC. It is translated as CASSLVDGDEQYF. The chain has TRBV13 and TRBJ2-7; no definite D call. V was trimmed by 1 base and J by 5 bases, leaving 9 bases between them. Germline V CDR1 and CDR2: PRHDT, FYEKMQ (reference sequence). The CDR3 consists of 13 residues. Supplemented by reference TRBV13 and TRBJ2-7, the full variable domain reads AAGVIQSPRHLIKEKRETATLKCYPIPRHDTVYWYQQGPGQDPQFLISFYEKMQSDKGSIPDRFSAQQFSDYHSELNMSSLELGDSALYFCASSLVDGDEQYFGPGTRLTVT.